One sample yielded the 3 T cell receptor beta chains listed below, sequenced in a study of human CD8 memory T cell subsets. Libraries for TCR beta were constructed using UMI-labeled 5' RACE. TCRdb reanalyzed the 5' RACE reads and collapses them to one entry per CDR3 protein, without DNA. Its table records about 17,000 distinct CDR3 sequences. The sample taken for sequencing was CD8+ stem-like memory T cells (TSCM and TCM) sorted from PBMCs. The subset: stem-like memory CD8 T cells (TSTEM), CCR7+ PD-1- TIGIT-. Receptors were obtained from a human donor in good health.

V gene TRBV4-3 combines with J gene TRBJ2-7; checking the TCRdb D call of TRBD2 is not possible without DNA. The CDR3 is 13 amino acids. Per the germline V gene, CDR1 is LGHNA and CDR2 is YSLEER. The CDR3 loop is CASSQLGEYEQYF.

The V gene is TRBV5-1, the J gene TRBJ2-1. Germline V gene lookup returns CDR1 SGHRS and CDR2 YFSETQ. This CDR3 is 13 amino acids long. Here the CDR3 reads CASSLAGKDEQFF.

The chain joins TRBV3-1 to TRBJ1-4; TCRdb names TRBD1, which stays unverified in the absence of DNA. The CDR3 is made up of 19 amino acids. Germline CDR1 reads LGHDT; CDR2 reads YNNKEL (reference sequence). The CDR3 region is CASSHTGTGLVMRHEKLFF.